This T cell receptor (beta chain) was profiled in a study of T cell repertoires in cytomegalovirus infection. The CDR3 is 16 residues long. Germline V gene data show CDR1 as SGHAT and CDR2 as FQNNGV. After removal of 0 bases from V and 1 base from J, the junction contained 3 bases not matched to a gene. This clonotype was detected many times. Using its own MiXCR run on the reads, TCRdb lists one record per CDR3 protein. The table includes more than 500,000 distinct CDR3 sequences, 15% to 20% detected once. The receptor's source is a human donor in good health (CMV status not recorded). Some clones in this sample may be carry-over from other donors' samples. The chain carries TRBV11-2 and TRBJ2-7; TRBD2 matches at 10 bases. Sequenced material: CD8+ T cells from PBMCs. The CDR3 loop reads CASSLDLLAGSYEQYF. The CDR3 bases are TGTGCCAGCAGCTTAGATTTACTAGCGGGGTCCTACGAGCAGTACTTC.